What follows are 10 T cell receptor beta chains derived from one specimen sequenced in a study of T cells after yellow fever vaccination. TCRdb passed the 5' RACE reads through MiXCR, listing each CDR3 protein once. The repertoire holds 450,000 to 600,000 distinct CDR3 sequences, with 13% as singletons. Source: PBMCs, taken on the day of the yellow fever booster vaccination. Source of these receptors: a man aged 30 to 45 who received the YFV17D yellow fever vaccine.

The table lists this clonotype with a count of one. V and J are TRBV12-3 or TRBV12-4 and TRBJ2-2; D unclear. The germline V and J ends were trimmed by 5 bases and 2 bases, with 15 bases remaining between them. The CDR3 spans 16 residues. CDR3 DNA: TGTGCCAGCAGTCAAGTAGGGATTATAAACACCGGGGAGCTGTTTTTT. It encodes CASSQVGIINTGELFF.

This clonotype was counted a few times. The chain employs TRBV13 and TRBJ1-1; possible D gene TRBD1, 5 bases. The germline gives CDR1 PRHDT, CDR2 FYEKMQ (reference sequence). V lost 5 bases to trimming and J lost 3 bases, with 16 bases between them. The CDR3 is made up of 15 amino acids. In DNA form, the CDR3 reads TGTGCCAGCAGCCAGGCTAGCAGAGGGGACACTGAAGCTTTCTTT. As protein: CASSQASRGDTEAFF.

This clonotype was found once. V is TRBV6-5 and J is TRBJ2-1; 8 bases match TRBD2. This CDR3 contains 16 residues. Per the germline V gene, CDR1 is MNHEY and CDR2 is SVGAGI. Trimming at V came to 0 bases and at J to 3 bases, leaving 4 bases not matched to a gene. CDR3 in DNA: TGTGCCAGCAGTTACTCGACCCTAGCGGGCTACAATGAGCAGTTCTTC. This translates into CASSYSTLAGYNEQFF.

This clonotype was seen a handful of times. The rearrangement joins TRBV30 to TRBJ1-3; no reliable D call. Germline V CDR1 and CDR2: GTSNPN, SVGIG (reference sequence). The CDR3 has 12 amino acids. The ends were cut back, 3 bases at V and 2 bases at J, with 5 bases in the middle. DNA of the CDR3: TGTGCCTGGAGCCCCCCTGGAAACACCATATATTTT. Amino acid sequence: CAWSPPGNTIYF.

This clonotype appeared many times. The rearrangement links TRBV5-1 to TRBJ2-7; a possible D gene is TRBD1 (5 bases). Germline lookup yields CDR1 SGHRS and CDR2 YFSETQ. The CDR3 is 14 residues long. Trimming removed 0 bases at V and 2 bases at J, with 9 bases between. As DNA, the CDR3 is TGCGCCAGCAGCTTGGCAGGGCCCCCCTACGAGCAGTACTTC. Amino acids: CASSLAGPPYEQYF. The whole variable domain, filled in from reference TRBV5-1 and TRBJ2-7, reads KAGVTQTPRYLIKTRGQQVTLSCSPISGHRSVSWYQQTPGQGLQFLFEYFSETQRNKGNFPGRFSGRQFSNSRSEMNVSTLELGDSALYLCASSLAGPPYEQYFGPGTRLTVT.

The chain has TRBV19 and TRBJ2-2, with D unclear. The CDR3 length is 12 residues. V lost 10 bases and J 5 bases, leaving 11 bases between the germline ends. Germline CDR1 and CDR2: LNHDA and SQIVND (reference sequence). The CDR3 sequence: CAITTRTGELFF. Here the CDR3 DNA reads TGTGCCATTACGACCCGAACCGGGGAGCTGTTTTTT.

This clonotype was detected a few times. The V gene is TRBV6-2 or TRBV6-3, the J gene TRBJ2-5; D gene unclear. The germline V and J ends were trimmed by 5 bases and 4 bases, with 8 bases remaining between them. There are 12 residues in the CDR3. Germline values: CDR1 MNHEY, CDR2 SVGEGT. CDR3 coding DNA: TGTGCCAGCAGTCGTCGAGGAGAGACCCAGTACTTC. This codes for CASSRRGETQYF.

The chain couples TRBV5-6 to TRBJ2-2, with D perhaps TRBD1 (6 bases). The CDR3 runs 17 residues. V was trimmed by 4 bases and J by 6 bases, leaving 22 bases between them. The germline CDR1 and CDR2 sequences are SGHDT and YYEEEE. The CDR3 bases are TGTGCCAGCAGCCTCCGGACAGTGGAGGTTCAGTCCGGGGAGCTGTTTTTT. Translating gives CASSLRTVEVQSGELFF.

This clonotype was found a few times. The gene calls are TRBV12-3 or TRBV12-4 and TRBJ2-5, with 7 bases identical to TRBD2. The trim removed 2 bases at V and 2 bases at J, leaving 2 bases unmatched. This CDR3 has 14 residues. The CDR3 nucleotides read TGTGCCAGCAGTTTACGGGAGGCTCAAGAGACCCAGTACTTC. Residues: CASSLREAQETQYF.

The CDR3 DNA sequence: TGTGCCAGCAGCCAAGGGACTAGCGGGAGATCCTACAATGAGCAGTTCTTC. Its translation is CASSQGTSGRSYNEQFF. The V and J genes are TRBV12-3 or TRBV12-4 and TRBJ2-1; TRBD2 matches at 14 bases. The length of the CDR3 is 17 residues. The J segment lost 1 base and the V segment lost 6 bases, leaving 5 bases of the junction unmatched.